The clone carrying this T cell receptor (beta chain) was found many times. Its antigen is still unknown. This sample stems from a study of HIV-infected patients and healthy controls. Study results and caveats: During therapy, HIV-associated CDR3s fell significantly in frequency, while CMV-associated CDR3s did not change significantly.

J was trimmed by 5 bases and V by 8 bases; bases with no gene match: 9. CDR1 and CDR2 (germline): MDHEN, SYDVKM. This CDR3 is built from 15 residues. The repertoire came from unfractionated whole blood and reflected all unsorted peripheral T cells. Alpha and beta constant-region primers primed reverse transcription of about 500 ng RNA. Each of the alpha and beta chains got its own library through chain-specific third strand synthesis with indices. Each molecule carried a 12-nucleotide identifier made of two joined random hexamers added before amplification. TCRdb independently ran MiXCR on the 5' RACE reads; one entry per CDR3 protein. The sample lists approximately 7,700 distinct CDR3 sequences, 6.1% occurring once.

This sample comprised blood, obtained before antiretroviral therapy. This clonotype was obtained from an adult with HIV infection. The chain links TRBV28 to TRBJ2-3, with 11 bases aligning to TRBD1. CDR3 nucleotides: TGTGCCAGCGGTCTCGCGGGACAGGGGGGAGATACGCAGTATTTT. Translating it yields CASGLAGQGGDTQYF. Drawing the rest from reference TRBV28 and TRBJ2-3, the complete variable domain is DVKVTQSSRYLVKRTGEKVFLECVQDMDHENMFWYRQDPGLGLRLIYFSYDVKMKEKGDIPEGYSVSREKKERFSLILESASTNQTSMYLCASGLAGQGGDTQYFGPGTRLTVL.